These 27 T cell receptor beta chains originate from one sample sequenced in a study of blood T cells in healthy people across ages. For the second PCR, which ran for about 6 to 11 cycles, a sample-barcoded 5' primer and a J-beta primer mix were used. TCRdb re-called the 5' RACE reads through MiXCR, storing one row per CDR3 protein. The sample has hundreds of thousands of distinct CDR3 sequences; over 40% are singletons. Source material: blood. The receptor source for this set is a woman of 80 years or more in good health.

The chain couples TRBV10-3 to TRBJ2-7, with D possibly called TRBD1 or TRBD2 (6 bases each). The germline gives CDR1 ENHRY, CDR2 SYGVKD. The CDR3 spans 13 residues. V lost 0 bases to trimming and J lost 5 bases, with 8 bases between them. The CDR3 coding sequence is TGTGCCATCAGTGAGTCGAGGGGGGACGAGCAGTACTTC. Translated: CAISESRGDEQYF.

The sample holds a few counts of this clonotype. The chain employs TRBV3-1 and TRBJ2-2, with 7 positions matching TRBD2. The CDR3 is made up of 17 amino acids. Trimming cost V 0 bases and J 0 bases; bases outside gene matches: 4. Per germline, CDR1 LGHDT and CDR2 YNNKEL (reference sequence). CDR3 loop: CASSQDRSGANTGELFF. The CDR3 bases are TGTGCCAGCAGCCAAGATCGGAGCGGGGCGAACACCGGGGAGCTGTTTTTT. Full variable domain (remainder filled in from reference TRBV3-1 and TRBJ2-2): DTAVSQTPKYLVTQMGNDKSIKCEQNLGHDTMYWYKQDSKKFLKIMFSYNNKELIINETVPNRFSPKSPDKAHLNLHINSLELGDSAVYFCASSQDRSGANTGELFFGEGSRLTVL.

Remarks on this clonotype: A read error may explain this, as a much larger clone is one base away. CDR3 coding DNA: TGTGCCAGCAGCAGCGGGGGGATAACCTACGAGCAGTACTTC. Translating gives CASSSGGITYEQYF. The chain uses TRBV28 and TRBJ2-7; 9 bases fit TRBD2. After removal of 6 bases from V and 2 bases from J, the junction contained 5 bases not matched to a gene. This CDR3 contains 14 residues. Germline CDR1 and CDR2: MDHEN and SYDVKM.

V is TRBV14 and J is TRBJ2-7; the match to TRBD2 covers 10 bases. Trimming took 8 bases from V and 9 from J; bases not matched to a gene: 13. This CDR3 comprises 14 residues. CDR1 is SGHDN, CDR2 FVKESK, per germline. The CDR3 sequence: CASGESSGSARQYF. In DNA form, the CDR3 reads TGTGCCAGCGGGGAATCTAGCGGGAGTGCTCGGCAGTACTTC.

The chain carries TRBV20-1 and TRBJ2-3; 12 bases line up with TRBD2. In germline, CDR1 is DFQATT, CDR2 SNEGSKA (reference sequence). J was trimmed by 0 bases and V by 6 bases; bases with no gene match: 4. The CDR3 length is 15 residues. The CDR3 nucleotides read TGCAGTGCCTCCGGGACTAGCGGGAGCACAGATACGCAGTATTTT. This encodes CSASGTSGSTDTQYF.

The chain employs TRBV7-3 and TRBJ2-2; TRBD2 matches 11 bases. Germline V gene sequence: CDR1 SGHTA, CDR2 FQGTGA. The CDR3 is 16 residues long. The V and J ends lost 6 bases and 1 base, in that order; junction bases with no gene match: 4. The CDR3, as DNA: TGTGCCAGCAGGCCCGGACTAGCGGGGAACACCGGGGAGCTGTTTTTT. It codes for CASRPGLAGNTGELFF.

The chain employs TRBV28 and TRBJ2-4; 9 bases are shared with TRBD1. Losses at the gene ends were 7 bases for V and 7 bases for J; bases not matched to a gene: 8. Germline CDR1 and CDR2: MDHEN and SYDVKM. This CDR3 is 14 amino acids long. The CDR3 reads CASTLTGGVNIQYF. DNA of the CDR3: TGTGCCAGCACCCTGACAGGGGGAGTGAACATTCAGTACTTC. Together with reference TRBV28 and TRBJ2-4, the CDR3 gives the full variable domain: DVKVTQSSRYLVKRTGEKVFLECVQDMDHENMFWYRQDPGLGLRLIYFSYDVKMKEKGDIPEGYSVSREKKERFSLILESASTNQTSMYLCASTLTGGVNIQYFGAGTRLSVL.

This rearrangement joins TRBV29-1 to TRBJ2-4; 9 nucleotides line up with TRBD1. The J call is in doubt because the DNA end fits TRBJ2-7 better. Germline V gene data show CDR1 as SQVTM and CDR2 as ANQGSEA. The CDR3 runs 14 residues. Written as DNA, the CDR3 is TGCAGCGTTAGCCGGGGACAGGGTCAGAACGAGCAGTACTTC. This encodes CSVSRGQGQNEQYF.

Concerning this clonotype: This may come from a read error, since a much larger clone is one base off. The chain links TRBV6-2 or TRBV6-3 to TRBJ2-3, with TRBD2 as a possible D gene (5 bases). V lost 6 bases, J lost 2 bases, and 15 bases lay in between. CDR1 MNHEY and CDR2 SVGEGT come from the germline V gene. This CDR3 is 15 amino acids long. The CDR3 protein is CASRPGRADTDTQYF. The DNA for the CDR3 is TGTGCCAGCAGACCCGGACGAGCGGACACAGATACGCAGTATTTT.

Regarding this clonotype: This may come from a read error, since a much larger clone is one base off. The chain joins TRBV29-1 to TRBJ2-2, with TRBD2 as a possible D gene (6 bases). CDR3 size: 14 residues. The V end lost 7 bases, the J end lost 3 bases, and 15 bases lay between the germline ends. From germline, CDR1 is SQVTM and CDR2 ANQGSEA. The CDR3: CSAKNCGDTGELFF. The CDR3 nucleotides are TGCAGCGCTAAAAATTGCGGGGACACCGGGGAGCTGTTTTTT.

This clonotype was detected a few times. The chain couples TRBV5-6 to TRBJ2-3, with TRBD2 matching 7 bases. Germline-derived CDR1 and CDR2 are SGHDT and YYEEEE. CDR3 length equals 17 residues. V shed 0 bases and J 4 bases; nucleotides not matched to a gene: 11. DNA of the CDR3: TGTGCCAGCAGCTTGGGGGGGGGGAACCCCACCGCAGATACGCAGTATTTT. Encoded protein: CASSLGGGNPTADTQYF.

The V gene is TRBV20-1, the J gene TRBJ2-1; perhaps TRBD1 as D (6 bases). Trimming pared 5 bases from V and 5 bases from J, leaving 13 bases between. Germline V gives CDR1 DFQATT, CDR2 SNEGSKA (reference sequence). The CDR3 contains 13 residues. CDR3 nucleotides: TGCAGTGCTGACTCAGGACAGAACAATGAGCAGTTCTTC. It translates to CSADSGQNNEQFF.

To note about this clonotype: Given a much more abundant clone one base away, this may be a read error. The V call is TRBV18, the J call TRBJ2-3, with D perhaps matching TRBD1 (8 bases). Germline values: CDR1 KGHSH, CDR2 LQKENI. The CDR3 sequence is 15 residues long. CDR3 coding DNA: TGTACCAGCTCAGCGGGGACAGGTAGCACAGATACGCAGTATTTT. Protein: CTSSAGTGSTDTQYF.

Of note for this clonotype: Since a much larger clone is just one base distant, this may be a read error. The CDR3 protein is CATSRDKYEQYF. The CDR3 nucleotides are TGTGCCACCAGCAGAGATAAGTATGAGCAGTACTTC. The V call is TRBV15, the J call TRBJ2-7; no firm D call. Germline V CDR1 and CDR2: LNHNV, YYDKDF (reference sequence). The CDR3 extends over 12 amino acids. Deletions cut 0 bases from V and 7 bases from J, with 7 bases between. The variable domain in full, with the rest retrieved from reference TRBV15 and TRBJ2-7, is DAMVIQNPRYQVTQFGKPVTLSCSQTLNHNVMYWYQQKSSQAPKLLFHYYDKDFNNEADTPDNFQSRRPNTSFCFLDIRSPGLGDTAMYLCATSRDKYEQYFGPGTRLTVT.

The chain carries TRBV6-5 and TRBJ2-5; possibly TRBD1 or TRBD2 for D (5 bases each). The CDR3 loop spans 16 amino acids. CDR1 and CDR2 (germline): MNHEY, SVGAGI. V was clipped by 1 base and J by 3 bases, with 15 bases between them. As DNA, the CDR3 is TGTGCCAGCAGTTACTTGACCCCGGGACGAAAAGAGACCCAGTACTTC. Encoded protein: CASSYLTPGRKETQYF.

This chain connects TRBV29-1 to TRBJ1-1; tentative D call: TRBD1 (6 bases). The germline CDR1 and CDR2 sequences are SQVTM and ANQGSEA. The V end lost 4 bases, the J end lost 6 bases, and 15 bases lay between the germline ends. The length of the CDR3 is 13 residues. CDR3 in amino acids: CSVARGGLAEAFF. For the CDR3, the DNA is TGCAGCGTTGCGAGGGGGGGTTTGGCTGAAGCTTTCTTT.

The CDR3: CASSATGRGGGTDTQYF. Here the CDR3 DNA reads TGTGCCAGCAGTGCAACCGGGAGGGGAGGAGGCACAGATACGCAGTATTTT. The chain couples TRBV25-1 to TRBJ2-3, with 8 nucleotides matching TRBD2. CDR1 and CDR2 (germline): MGHDK, SYGVNS. This CDR3 region has 17 residues. J gave up 1 base and V 4 bases, and 10 bases lay outside the gene matches.

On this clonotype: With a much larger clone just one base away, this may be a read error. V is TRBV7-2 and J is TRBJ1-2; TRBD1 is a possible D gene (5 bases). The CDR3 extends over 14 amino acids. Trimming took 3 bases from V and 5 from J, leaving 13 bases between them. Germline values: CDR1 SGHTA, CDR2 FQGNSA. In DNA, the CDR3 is TGTGCCAGCAGCTTCTCGGCATGGGGGTATGGCTACACCTTC. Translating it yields CASSFSAWGYGYTF.

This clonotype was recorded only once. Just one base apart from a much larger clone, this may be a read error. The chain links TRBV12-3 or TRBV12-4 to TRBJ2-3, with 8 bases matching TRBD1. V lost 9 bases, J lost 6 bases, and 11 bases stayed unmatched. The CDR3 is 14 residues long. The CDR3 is CASLRDRHLDTQYF. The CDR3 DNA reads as TGTGCCAGTCTCCGGGACAGGCATCTGGATACGCAGTATTTT.

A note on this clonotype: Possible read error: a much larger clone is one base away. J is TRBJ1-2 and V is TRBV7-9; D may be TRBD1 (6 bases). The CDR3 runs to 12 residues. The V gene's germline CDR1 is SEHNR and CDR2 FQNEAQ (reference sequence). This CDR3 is CVSSLGQRGYTF. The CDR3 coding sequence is TGTGTCAGCAGCTTAGGACAGCGCGGCTACACCTTC.

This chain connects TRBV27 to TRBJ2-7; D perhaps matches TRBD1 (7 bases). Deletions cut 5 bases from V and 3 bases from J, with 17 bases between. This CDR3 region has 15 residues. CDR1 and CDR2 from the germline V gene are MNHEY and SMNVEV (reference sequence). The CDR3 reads CASSPQGGSIYEQYF. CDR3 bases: TGTGCCAGCAGTCCTCAGGGGGGATCCATCTACGAGCAGTACTTC.

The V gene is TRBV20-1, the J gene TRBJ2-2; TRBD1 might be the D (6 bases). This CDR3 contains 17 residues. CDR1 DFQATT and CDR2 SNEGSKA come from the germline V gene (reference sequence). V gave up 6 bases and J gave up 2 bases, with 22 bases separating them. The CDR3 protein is CSATGLRQASNTGELFF. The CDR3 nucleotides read TGCAGTGCGACCGGACTTAGACAGGCATCAAACACCGGGGAGCTGTTTTTT.

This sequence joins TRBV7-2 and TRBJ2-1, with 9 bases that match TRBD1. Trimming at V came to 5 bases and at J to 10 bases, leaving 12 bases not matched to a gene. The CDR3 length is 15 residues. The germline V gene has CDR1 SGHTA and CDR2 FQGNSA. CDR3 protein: CASSPSLDRGKEQFF. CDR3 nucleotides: TGTGCCAGCAGCCCATCCCTGGACAGGGGCAAAGAGCAGTTCTTC.

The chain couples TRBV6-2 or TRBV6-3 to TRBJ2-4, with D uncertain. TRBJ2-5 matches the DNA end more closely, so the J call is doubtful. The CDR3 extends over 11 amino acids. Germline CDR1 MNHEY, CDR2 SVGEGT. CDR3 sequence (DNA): TGTGCCAGCACCGGCCGGGAGACCCAGTACTTC. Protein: CASTGRETQYF.

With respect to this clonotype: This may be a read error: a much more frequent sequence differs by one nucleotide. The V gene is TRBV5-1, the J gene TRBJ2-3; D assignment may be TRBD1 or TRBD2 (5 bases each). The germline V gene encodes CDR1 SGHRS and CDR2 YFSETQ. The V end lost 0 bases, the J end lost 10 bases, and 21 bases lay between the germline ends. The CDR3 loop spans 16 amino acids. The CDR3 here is CASSLGQTRSRDAQYF. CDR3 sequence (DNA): TGCGCCAGCAGCTTGGGACAGACCCGCAGTCGGGATGCGCAGTATTTT.

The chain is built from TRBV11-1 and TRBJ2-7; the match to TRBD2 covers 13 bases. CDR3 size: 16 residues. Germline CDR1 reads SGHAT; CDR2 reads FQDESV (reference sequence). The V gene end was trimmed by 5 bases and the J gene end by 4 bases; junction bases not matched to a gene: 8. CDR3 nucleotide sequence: TGTGCCAGCAGCGCCGGACTAGCGGGAGACTCTTACGAGCAGTACTTC. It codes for CASSAGLAGDSYEQYF. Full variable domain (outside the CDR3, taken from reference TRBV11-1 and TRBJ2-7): EAEVAQSPRYKITEKSQAVAFWCDPISGHATLYWYRQILGQGPELLVQFQDESVVDDSQLPKDRFSAERLKGVDSTLKIQPAELGDSAMYLCASSAGLAGDSYEQYFGPGTRLTVT.

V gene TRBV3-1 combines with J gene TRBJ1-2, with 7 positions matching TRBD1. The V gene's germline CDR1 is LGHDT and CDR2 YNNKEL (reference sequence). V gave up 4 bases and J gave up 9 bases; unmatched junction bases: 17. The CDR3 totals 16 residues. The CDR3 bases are TGTGCCAGCAGCCTCGGGGGTGCAGGGGGAGAACTAAGCTACACCTTC. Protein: CASSLGGAGGELSYTF. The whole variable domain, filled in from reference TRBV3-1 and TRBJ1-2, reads DTAVSQTPKYLVTQMGNDKSIKCEQNLGHDTMYWYKQDSKKFLKIMFSYNNKELIINETVPNRFSPKSPDKAHLNLHINSLELGDSAVYFCASSLGGAGGELSYTFGSGTRLTVV.